Below are 3 T cell receptor beta chains sequenced from a single sample in a study of CD8 T cell repertoires and HIV-1 epitope variants. Sequenced by immunoSEQ multiplex PCR; TCRdb stores in-frame clones only, minus some. The profile shows about 95,000 clones, more than 65% of them singletons. The sequencing sample was made of uncultured baseline CD8+ T cells from peripheral blood mononuclear cells (PBMCs). Receptors were obtained from a male donor with HIV.

This clone occurred once. CDR3 nucleotide sequence: TGTGCCAGCGTGGTAGGGAGTAGGCGAACAGATACGCAGTATTTT. Amino acids: CASVVGSRRTDTQYF. The chain combines TRBV6-1 with TRBJ2-3, with a possible D match to TRBD2 (5 bases). Trimming cost V 8 bases and J 3 bases, with 18 bases left between them. The CDR3 runs 15 residues. Looked up from germline, CDR1 is MNHNS and CDR2 is SASEGT.

The sample holds a few counts of this clone. The chain couples TRBV14 to TRBJ1-1, with a possible D match to TRBD1 (5 bases). The V gene's germline CDR1 is SGHDN and CDR2 FVKESK. With 5 bases removed from V and 11 bases from J, the gap between germline ends came to 21 bases. The CDR3 loop spans 14 amino acids. CDR3 DNA: TGTGCCAGCAGCTCAAGATTGCAGGGAGGAGGCGCTTTCTTT. As protein: CASSSRLQGGGAFF.

The chain employs TRBV27 and TRBJ1-5; D unclear. There are 11 residues in the CDR3. Looked up from germline, CDR1 is MNHEY and CDR2 is SMNVEV (reference sequence). The V end lost 5 bases, the J end lost 1 base, and 0 bases lay between the germline ends. CDR3 sequence (DNA): TGTGCCAGCAGTAGCAATCAGCCCCAGCATTTT. It yields the protein CASSSNQPQHF.